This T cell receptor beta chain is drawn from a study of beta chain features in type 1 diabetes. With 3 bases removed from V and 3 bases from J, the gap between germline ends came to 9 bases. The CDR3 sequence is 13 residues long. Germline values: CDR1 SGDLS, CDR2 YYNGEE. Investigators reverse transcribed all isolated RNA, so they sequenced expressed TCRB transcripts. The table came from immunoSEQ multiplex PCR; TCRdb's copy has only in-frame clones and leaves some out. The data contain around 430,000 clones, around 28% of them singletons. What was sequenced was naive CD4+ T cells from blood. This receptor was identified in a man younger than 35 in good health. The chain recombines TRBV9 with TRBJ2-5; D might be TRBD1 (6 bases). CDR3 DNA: TGTGCCAGCAGCGCCACAGGGAAAGAGACCCAGTACTTC. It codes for CASSATGKETQYF.